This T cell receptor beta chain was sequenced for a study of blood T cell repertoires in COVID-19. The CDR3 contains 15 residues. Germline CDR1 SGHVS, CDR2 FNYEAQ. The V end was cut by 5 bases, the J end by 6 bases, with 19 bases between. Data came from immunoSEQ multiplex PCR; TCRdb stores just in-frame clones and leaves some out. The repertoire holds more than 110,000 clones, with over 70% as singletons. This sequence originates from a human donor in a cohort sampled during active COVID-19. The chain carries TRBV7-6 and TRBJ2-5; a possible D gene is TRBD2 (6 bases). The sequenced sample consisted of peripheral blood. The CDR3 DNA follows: TGTGCCAGCAGCGTACCCACGGCAGGGAGGAAGACCCAGTACTTC. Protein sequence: CASSVPTAGRKTQYF.